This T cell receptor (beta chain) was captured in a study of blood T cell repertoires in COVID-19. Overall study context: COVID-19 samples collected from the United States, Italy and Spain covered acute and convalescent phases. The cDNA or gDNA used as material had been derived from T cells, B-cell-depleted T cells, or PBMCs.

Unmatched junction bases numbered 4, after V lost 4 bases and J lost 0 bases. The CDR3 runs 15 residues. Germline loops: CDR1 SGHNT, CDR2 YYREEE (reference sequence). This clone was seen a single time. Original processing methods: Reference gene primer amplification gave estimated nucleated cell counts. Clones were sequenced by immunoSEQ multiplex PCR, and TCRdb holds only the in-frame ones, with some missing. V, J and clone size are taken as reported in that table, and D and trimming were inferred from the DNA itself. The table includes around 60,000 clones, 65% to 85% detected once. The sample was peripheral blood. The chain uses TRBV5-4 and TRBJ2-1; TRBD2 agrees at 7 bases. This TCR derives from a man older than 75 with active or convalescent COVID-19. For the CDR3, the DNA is TGTGCCAGCAGCCGGGGGACTATCTCCTACAATGAGCAGTTCTTC. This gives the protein CASSRGTISYNEQFF.